The sequence of this TCR beta chain was determined in a study of blood T cell repertoires in COVID-19. The wider study: Samples taken during acute and convalescent COVID-19 were collected in the United States, Italy and Spain.

Losses at the gene ends were 5 bases for V and 0 bases for J; bases not matched to a gene: 9. The CDR3 consists of 16 residues. The V gene's germline CDR1 is MNHEY and CDR2 SVGEGT. TCRdb's table, derived via immunoSEQ multiplex PCR, lists solely in-frame clones and lacks some. The sample carries 200,000 or so clones, just under 90% recorded once. This receptor was taken from a young man with COVID-19, enrolled during active disease. The sample comprised peripheral blood. The chain combines TRBV6-2 or TRBV6-3 with TRBJ1-1; 7 nucleotides agree with TRBD1. CDR3 DNA sequence: TGTGCCAGCAGTGGGGGCAGGGGGGCGATGAACACTGAAGCTTTCTTT. Protein: CASSGGRGAMNTEAFF.